The 11 T cell receptor beta chains given below trace back to one sample, sequenced in a study of T cell repertoires in cytomegalovirus infection. TCRdb re-called the reads with MiXCR, one entry per CDR3 protein. The table lists roughly 630,000 distinct CDR3 sequences, approximately 24% of them singletons. Sequencing was done on a sample of CD8+ T cells from PBMCs. These receptors came from a human donor in good health (CMV status not recorded). Some clones in this sample may be carry-over from other donors' samples.

This clonotype was found many times. The chain links TRBV6-6 to TRBJ2-7, with D possibly TRBD1 on 6 matching bases. The CDR3 length is 15 residues. Germline V gene lookup returns CDR1 MNHNY and CDR2 SVGAGI (reference sequence). V was trimmed by 11 bases and J by 6 bases, leaving 26 bases between them. Here the CDR3 DNA reads TGTGCCGCAGACCGAGGGGCAGGGGTGAGGAGCGAGCAGTACGTC. Amino acids: CAADRGAGVRSEQYV.

In this sample, this clonotype turned up many times. The CDR3 here is CASSPVNSHSNEQFF. CDR3 coding DNA: TGTGCCAGCAGCCCTGTAAACAGTCACAGCAATGAGCAGTTCTTC. The chain uses TRBV7-9 and TRBJ2-1; D is uncertain. Germline CDR1 and CDR2: SEHNR and FQNEAQ (reference sequence). The V and J ends lost 5 bases and 6 bases respectively, with 17 bases between them. The length of the CDR3 is 15 residues. The full variable domain, completed using reference TRBV7-9 and TRBJ2-1, is DTGVSQNPRHKITKRGQNVTFRCDPISEHNRLYWYRQTLGQGPEFLTYFQNEAQLEKSRLLSDRFSAERPKGSFSTLEIQRTEQGDSAMYLCASSPVNSHSNEQFFGPGTRLTVL.

The chain is built from TRBV6-2 or TRBV6-3 and TRBJ1-5, with D possibly TRBD1 on 6 matching bases. Germline V CDR1 and CDR2: MNHEY, SVGEGT. The CDR3 runs 17 residues. V was cut by 0 bases and J by 0 bases, with 12 bases left in between. CDR3 residues: CASSYSRTDYSNQPQHF. Here the CDR3 DNA reads TGTGCCAGCAGTTACTCCCGGACAGATTATAGCAATCAGCCCCAGCATTTT.

This clonotype was picked up a small number of times. The chain is built from TRBV20-1 and TRBJ2-3; the match to TRBD2 covers 10 bases. This CDR3 has 14 amino acids. V was clipped by 3 bases and J by 4 bases; unmatched bases: 4. Germline CDR1 reads DFQATT; CDR2 reads SNEGSKA (reference sequence). CDR3 in DNA: TGCAGTGCTAGCAAGCGGGGGGGTCCAGATACGCAGTATTTT. Protein: CSASKRGGPDTQYF.

This rearrangement joins TRBV20-1 to TRBJ1-2; maybe TRBD1 (6 bases). The length of the CDR3 is 12 residues. Trimming cost V 8 bases and J 6 bases, with 16 bases left between them. Germline CDR1 is DFQATT and CDR2 is SNEGSKA (reference sequence). The CDR3 sequence: CSIYEGGDGYTF. CDR3 nucleotide sequence: TGCAGTATCTATGAGGGGGGCGATGGCTACACCTTC.

Worth noting for this clonotype: A much larger clonotype is one base distant, so this may be a read error. The V gene is TRBV7-8, the J gene TRBJ2-3; D uncertain. The length of the CDR3 is 13 residues. The V gene's germline CDR1 is SGHVS and CDR2 FQNEAQ. V was cut by 7 bases and J by 1 base, with 9 bases left in between. The DNA for the CDR3 is TGTGCCAGCAACCCAGCCCGCACAGATACGCAGTATTTT. Translation: CASNPARTDTQYF.

At least ten counts were recorded for this clonotype. The chain employs TRBV7-8 and TRBJ2-5, with 9 bases matching TRBD1. The germline CDR1 and CDR2 sequences are SGHVS and FQNEAQ. The CDR3 covers 16 residues. The V gene end was trimmed by 4 bases and the J gene end by 5 bases; junction bases not matched to a gene: 11. This CDR3 reads CASSYPQYRGQETQYF. The CDR3 nucleotides are TGTGCCAGCAGCTACCCGCAGTACAGGGGGCAGGAGACCCAGTACTTC.

Notes on this clonotype: A read error may be the cause here, since a much bigger clone is one base away. The chain recombines TRBV7-2 with TRBJ2-2; 11 nucleotides align to TRBD2. This CDR3 region has 15 residues. From germline, CDR1 is SGHTA and CDR2 FQGNSA. Here the CDR3 DNA reads TGTGCCAGGAGCTGGGGACTAGCGGCGGCCGGGGAGCTGTTTTTT. Encoded protein: CARSWGLAAAGELFF.

The rearrangement uses TRBV7-9 and TRBJ2-2; 7 nucleotides match TRBD2. The germline V gene has CDR1 SEHNR and CDR2 FQNEAQ (reference sequence). This CDR3 has 16 amino acids. J lost 0 bases, V lost 0 bases, and 1 base had no gene match. Here the CDR3 DNA reads TGTGCCAGCAGCTTAGCAGGACTAGCGAACACCGGGGAGCTGTTTTTT. This sequence encodes CASSLAGLANTGELFF.

The chain recombines TRBV6-2 or TRBV6-3 with TRBJ2-7; TRBD1 aligns across 7 bases. The CDR3 loop spans 13 amino acids. V lost 8 bases to trimming and J lost 3 bases; unmatched junction nucleotides: 7. In germline, CDR1 is MNHEY, CDR2 SVGEGT. The CDR3 DNA reads TGTGCCAGCGACGCCCGGGACAGCTACGAGCAGTACTTC. The encoded protein is CASDARDSYEQYF.

The sample holds many counts of this clonotype. The chain uses TRBV20-1 and TRBJ1-5; no firm D call. The germline CDR1 and CDR2 sequences are DFQATT and SNEGSKA (reference sequence). The CDR3 spans 12 residues. Trimming removed 3 bases at V and 12 bases at J, with 15 bases between. In nucleotides, the CDR3 is TGCAGTGCTAGTATGTCGCGATGGGACCAGCATTTT. It codes for CSASMSRWDQHF.